Listed below are T cell receptor beta chains from one sample, sequenced in a study of blood T cell repertoires in COVID-19. The assay was immunoSEQ multiplex PCR, and TCRdb's table has in-frame clones only and misses some. The data show roughly 98,000 clones, around four fifths seen once. The sample comprised peripheral blood. The receptors derive from a human donor in a cohort sampled during active COVID-19. Both conserved end residues are part of each CDR3. Fields, in order: clone size, V gene, J gene, CDR3 protein. Not every row has a clone size; where given, it reads once, few, many or a size class.

clone_size: few; v_call: TRBV5-1; j_call: TRBJ2-1; cdr3_aa: CASSLNRYNEQFF
clone_size: NA; v_call: TRBV5-4; j_call: TRBJ2-1; cdr3_aa: CASSLGQGGWNEQFF
clone_size: NA; v_call: TRBV6-6; j_call: TRBJ2-3; cdr3_aa: CASISTFTDTQYF
clone_size: NA; v_call: TRBV4-2; j_call: TRBJ1-5; cdr3_aa: CASSPRDRGLRQPQHF
clone_size: NA; v_call: TRBV18; j_call: TRBJ1-4; cdr3_aa: CATQQGANEKLFF
clone_size: NA; v_call: TRBV4-1; j_call: TRBJ2-2; cdr3_aa: CASSLGQGFSGELFF
clone_size: NA; v_call: TRBV7-9; j_call: TRBJ2-7; cdr3_aa: CASTSQGTYEQYF
clone_size: NA; v_call: TRBV6-6; j_call: TRBJ1-2; cdr3_aa: CASSYSGRGGYTF
clone_size: NA; v_call: TRBV11-3; j_call: TRBJ1-3; cdr3_aa: CASSHRGSSGNTIYF
clone_size: few; v_call: TRBV4-1; j_call: TRBJ2-7; cdr3_aa: CASSQGYRGRVESYEQYF
clone_size: NA; v_call: TRBV14; j_call: TRBJ1-3; cdr3_aa: CASSPWRATSGNTIYF
clone_size: NA; v_call: TRBV5-1; j_call: TRBJ2-3; cdr3_aa: CASSPGGTSGGMNTQYF
clone_size: NA; v_call: TRBV9; j_call: TRBJ2-5; cdr3_aa: CASSVTSGGAKETQYF
clone_size: NA; v_call: TRBV6-5; j_call: TRBJ2-1; cdr3_aa: CASVLAGGYNEQFF
clone_size: NA; v_call: TRBV7-2; j_call: TRBJ2-3; cdr3_aa: CASSGLAGGPTDTQYF
clone_size: once; v_call: TRBV5-1; j_call: TRBJ1-1; cdr3_aa: CASSRRPDRNTEAFF
clone_size: NA; v_call: TRBV24-1; j_call: TRBJ1-2; cdr3_aa: CATSDSNRGYGYTF
clone_size: NA; v_call: TRBV7-9; j_call: TRBJ1-2; cdr3_aa: CASIETGAGSGYTF
clone_size: NA; v_call: TRBV4-1; j_call: TRBJ2-5; cdr3_aa: CASSQVPTGREETQYF
clone_size: few; v_call: TRBV6-6; j_call: TRBJ2-7; cdr3_aa: CASSYSSGMPDEQYF
clone_size: NA; v_call: TRBV2; j_call: TRBJ1-2; cdr3_aa: CASSEGAGGGGYTF
clone_size: NA; v_call: TRBV11-3; j_call: TRBJ2-2; cdr3_aa: CASSTPKPGLDSTGELFF
clone_size: NA; v_call: TRBV6-5; j_call: TRBJ1-2; cdr3_aa: CASSPGAGGYGYTF
clone_size: once; v_call: TRBV28; j_call: TRBJ2-3; cdr3_aa: CASSPGGAAVMTQYF
clone_size: NA; v_call: TRBV14; j_call: TRBJ1-6; cdr3_aa: CASSQDSLERPLHF
clone_size: once; v_call: TRBV7-9; j_call: TRBJ2-5; cdr3_aa: CASSFGTAQETQYF
clone_size: NA; v_call: TRBV13; j_call: TRBJ1-2; cdr3_aa: CASSLGAGGHYGYTF
clone_size: NA; v_call: TRBV13; j_call: TRBJ2-1; cdr3_aa: CASSLTGGRVEFF
clone_size: once; v_call: TRBV2; j_call: TRBJ1-4; cdr3_aa: CASSGGGGGGEKLFF
clone_size: NA; v_call: TRBV18; j_call: TRBJ1-2; cdr3_aa: CASSPLREPTYGYTF
clone_size: NA; v_call: TRBV18; j_call: TRBJ1-3; cdr3_aa: CASSPVEGSSGNTIYF
clone_size: NA; v_call: TRBV4-1; j_call: TRBJ1-3; cdr3_aa: CASSQHRGGNTIYF
clone_size: NA; v_call: TRBV24-1; j_call: TRBJ2-2; cdr3_aa: CATSDPGTGGVGELFF
clone_size: NA; v_call: TRBV7-2; j_call: TRBJ2-5; cdr3_aa: CASSSIGALAGTKGTQYF
clone_size: NA; v_call: TRBV7-2; j_call: TRBJ2-5; cdr3_aa: CASSLGDRARETQYF
clone_size: NA; v_call: TRBV28; j_call: TRBJ2-4; cdr3_aa: CASSFIRDRGLGRAKNIQYF
clone_size: NA; v_call: TRBV27; j_call: TRBJ2-7; cdr3_aa: CASPLPPYPSYEQYF
clone_size: once; v_call: TRBV19; j_call: TRBJ1-3; cdr3_aa: CASSSHAAGNTIYF
clone_size: few; v_call: TRBV24-1; j_call: TRBJ2-2; cdr3_aa: CATSVSGQLQTRELFF
clone_size: NA; v_call: TRBV2; j_call: TRBJ2-7; cdr3_aa: CASSEQGLLTYEQYF
clone_size: NA; v_call: TRBV18; j_call: TRBJ1-5; cdr3_aa: CASSHDRVNQPQHF
clone_size: NA; v_call: TRBV4-2; j_call: TRBJ1-1; cdr3_aa: CASSLKGQGDPEAFF
clone_size: NA; v_call: TRBV5-1; j_call: TRBJ1-4; cdr3_aa: CASSAGRDTNEKLFF
clone_size: few; v_call: TRBV6-1; j_call: TRBJ2-7; cdr3_aa: CASSEILQDASYEQYF
clone_size: NA; v_call: TRBV5-8; j_call: TRBJ1-4; cdr3_aa: CASSKGQNRGRNEKLFF
clone_size: NA; v_call: TRBV18; j_call: TRBJ2-7; cdr3_aa: CASSPPSKQGTYEQYF
clone_size: NA; v_call: TRBV5-1; j_call: TRBJ2-6; cdr3_aa: CASSSAGKSSSGANVLTF
clone_size: NA; v_call: TRBV2; j_call: TRBJ2-7; cdr3_aa: CASSRGQGGYEQYF
clone_size: NA; v_call: TRBV6-2/TRBV6-3; j_call: TRBJ1-1; cdr3_aa: CASSVQQNTEAFF
clone_size: NA; v_call: TRBV11-2; j_call: TRBJ1-1; cdr3_aa: CASSLGPLLFF
clone_size: NA; v_call: TRBV10-3; j_call: TRBJ2-3; cdr3_aa: CATRQDADTQYF